There are a few counts of the clone carrying this T cell receptor (beta chain). Its antigen is still unknown. Next came a second PCR, run for roughly 6 to 11 cycles, which used a sample-barcoded 5' primer along with a J-beta primer mix. Every cDNA molecule bore a tag from a template-switch adaptor containing 12 random nucleotides. TCRdb reprocessed the 5' RACE reads via MiXCR and lists one record per CDR3 protein. This sample has 1.5 million or so distinct CDR3 sequences, with 40% to 50% found just once. Germline-derived CDR1 and CDR2 are MNHNS and SASEGT. This CDR3 spans 13 amino acids. Trimming left V 8 bases short and J 7 bases short, with 15 bases between. This sample was taken from a study of blood T cells in healthy people across ages. The study's findings and limits: Donor CMV infection status was unknown, possibly confounding age-related changes in expanded clonotypes. The long-lived group displayed more naive CD4+ cells, plus higher diversity, than the aged donors did.

This chain uses TRBV6-1 with TRBJ2-1; perhaps TRBD1 as D (6 bases). The receptor was isolated from a woman younger than 35 in good health. Sequenced material: blood. CDR3 amino acids: CASEQGSLNEQFF. Here the CDR3 DNA reads TGTGCCAGCGAACAGGGAAGTCTAAATGAGCAGTTCTTC.